The 32 T cell receptor beta chains presented below share a single source sample, sequenced in a study of shared clonotypes between healthy human individuals. Assay: immunoSEQ multiplex PCR; the TCRdb copy retains only in-frame clones and omits some. The sample lists 100,000 to 120,000 clones, around 73% seen once, with around 23% in the top ten. Sequencing was carried out using memory CD8+ T cells sorted from blood. Described subset: CD45RO+ cells pooled with CCR7-negative TemRA cells. Receptor source: a woman aged 30 to 39 in good health.

The chain employs TRBV5-1 and TRBJ2-1; no clear D. Germline CDR1 reads SGHRS; CDR2 reads YFSETQ. Trimming took off 1 base at V and 5 bases at J, with 7 bases between the two ends. The CDR3 runs to 13 residues. CDR3 DNA sequence: TGCGCCAGCAGCTTGTGGAGCAACAATGAGCAGTTCTTC. This encodes CASSLWSNNEQFF.

This clone has ten or more counts. The chain uses TRBV6-4 and TRBJ2-1; 7 bases are shared with TRBD2. The CDR3 loop spans 15 amino acids. V dropped 2 bases and J dropped 6; count of bases not matched to a gene: 7. Germline loops: CDR1 MRHNA, CDR2 SNTAGT. This chain's CDR3 is CASSDTAGEFNEQFF. CDR3 in DNA: TGTGCCAGCAGTGACACGGCGGGAGAGTTCAATGAGCAGTTCTTC.

This clone was found many times. The rearrangement links TRBV6-1 to TRBJ2-7, with TRBD1 identical over 8 bases. This CDR3 has 13 residues. Germline trimming cut 8 bases from V and 2 bases from J; bases unmatched to any gene: 5. Germline assignment: CDR1 MNHNS and CDR2 SASEGT. CDR3 region: CASQGQEAYEQYF. In nucleotides, the CDR3 is TGTGCCAGCCAGGGACAGGAGGCCTACGAGCAGTACTTC.

This clone was seen once. The chain couples TRBV27 to TRBJ2-1, with TRBD2 matching 11 bases. The CDR3 extends over 15 amino acids. V dropped 5 bases and J dropped 6; count of bases not matched to a gene: 6. Germline CDR1 MNHEY, CDR2 SMNVEV (reference sequence). CDR3 in DNA: TGTGCCAGCAGTCCCCAGGGACTAGCGGCCAATGAGCAGTTCTTC. Its translation: CASSPQGLAANEQFF.

The chain employs TRBV5-1 and TRBJ2-5; D not resolved. Trimming stripped 1 base from V and 5 bases from J, with 15 bases between. Per germline, CDR1 SGHRS and CDR2 YFSETQ. The CDR3 covers 15 residues. CDR3 DNA sequence: TGCGCCAGCAGCTTGATGTCCGATCCGTGGGAGACCCAGTACTTC. Translating gives CASSLMSDPWETQYF.

The CDR3 DNA is TGTGCCAGTAGCCTCAGGGGTACGGGGACTGAAGCTTTCTTT. As protein: CASSLRGTGTEAFF. The chain recombines TRBV19 with TRBJ1-1, with a tentative D call TRBD1 (6 bases). The germline V gene encodes CDR1 LNHDA and CDR2 SQIVND (reference sequence). The CDR3 covers 14 residues. V was shortened by 6 bases and J by 5 bases, with 16 bases between the two germline ends.

CDR3 in DNA: TGTGCCTGGAGTGTTATAGGGGTTTACTATGGCTACACCTTC. This translates into CAWSVIGVYYGYTF. The V call is TRBV30, the J call TRBJ1-2; perhaps TRBD1 as D (5 bases). This CDR3 contains 14 residues. CDR1 GTSNPN and CDR2 SVGIG come from the germline V gene (reference sequence). Deletions cut 0 bases from V and 3 bases from J, with 11 bases between.

The rearrangement joins TRBV28 to TRBJ2-7; 7 nucleotides agree with TRBD1. Trimming cost V 3 bases and J 1 base; bases outside gene matches: 12. Germline assignment: CDR1 MDHEN and CDR2 SYDVKM. This CDR3 contains 17 residues. Here the CDR3 reads CASSFGHIGQASYEQYF. In DNA, the CDR3 is TGTGCCAGCAGTTTTGGCCACATAGGACAGGCTTCCTACGAGCAGTACTTC.

The V call is TRBV9, the J call TRBJ1-1; the D is unclear. Looked up from germline, CDR1 is SGDLS and CDR2 is YYNGEE. V was shortened by 3 bases and J by 3 bases, with 12 bases between the two germline ends. The CDR3 has 14 amino acids. CDR3 sequence reads: CASSAGLVDTEAFF. In nucleotides, the CDR3 is TGTGCCAGCAGCGCCGGGCTCGTGGACACTGAAGCTTTCTTT.

Written as DNA, the CDR3 is TGTGCCAGCAGCTCCAGGACTAGCGAGAATCAAGAGACCCAGTACTTC. It translates to CASSSRTSENQETQYF. The chain uses TRBV11-2 and TRBJ2-5; 9 bases line up with TRBD2. V dropped 4 bases and J dropped 2; count of bases not matched to a gene: 8. CDR3 size: 16 residues. Germline V gives CDR1 SGHAT, CDR2 FQNNGV.

This chain connects TRBV7-9 to TRBJ2-2; D gene ambiguous. Germline V gene data show CDR1 as SEHNR and CDR2 as FQNEAQ (reference sequence). The CDR3 has 14 amino acids. V lost 1 base and J lost 4, with 7 bases in between. This CDR3 reads CASSLEQSTGELFF. The CDR3 DNA is TGTGCCAGCAGCTTAGAACAGTCCACCGGGGAGCTGTTTTTT. The variable domain in full, completed from reference TRBV7-9 and TRBJ2-2, reads DTGVSQNPRHKITKRGQNVTFRCDPISEHNRLYWYRQTLGQGPEFLTYFQNEAQLEKSRLLSDRFSAERPKGSFSTLEIQRTEQGDSAMYLCASSLEQSTGELFFGEGSRLTVL.

The rearrangement uses TRBV7-9 and TRBJ1-4; TRBD1 aligns across 10 bases. V gave up 6 bases and J gave up 8 bases; unmatched junction bases: 6. The germline V gene encodes CDR1 SEHNR and CDR2 FQNEAQ (reference sequence). The length of the CDR3 is 14 residues. CDR3 residues: CASRLTGGAEKLFF. CDR3 coding DNA: TGTGCCAGCAGGTTGACAGGGGGCGCGGAAAAACTGTTTTTT.

The V call is TRBV11-2, the J call TRBJ2-2, with 9 bases fitting TRBD1. With 6 bases clipped from V and 2 bases from J, the junction kept 7 bases outside the gene matches. The germline V gene has CDR1 SGHAT and CDR2 FQNNGV. The CDR3 extends over 16 amino acids. CDR3 amino acids: CASRNLGQGNTGELFF. The DNA for the CDR3 is TGTGCCAGCAGAAACTTGGGACAGGGCAACACCGGGGAGCTGTTTTTT.

This sequence joins TRBV7-9 and TRBJ1-4; D is undetermined. V lost 1 base, J lost 2 bases, and 2 bases lay in between. CDR3 size: 13 residues. From germline, CDR1 is SEHNR and CDR2 FQNEAQ (reference sequence). The CDR3: CASSLDTNEKLFF. CDR3 nucleotides: TGTGCCAGCAGCTTAGACACTAATGAAAAACTGTTTTTT.

The chain carries TRBV5-4 and TRBJ2-7; D might be TRBD2 (5 bases). This CDR3 is built from 14 residues. CDR1 is SGHNT, CDR2 YYREEE, per germline (reference sequence). Between the trimmed V and J ends, which lost 1 base and 3 bases, there was a span of 11 bases. CDR3 region: CASSLSGSYYEQYF. For the CDR3, the DNA is TGTGCCAGCAGCTTGTCGGGGAGTTACTACGAGCAGTACTTC.

This rearrangement joins TRBV6-5 to TRBJ2-3; 10 positions agree with TRBD1. CDR1 and CDR2 from the germline V gene are MNHEY and SVGAGI. The CDR3 spans 15 residues. The J segment lost 2 bases and the V segment lost 8 bases, leaving 7 bases of the junction unmatched. The CDR3 DNA follows: TGTGCCAGCCTTGCCGGGACAGGGGACACAGATACGCAGTATTTT. It is translated as CASLAGTGDTDTQYF.

In its sample, this clone was seen once. A much larger clone sits a single nucleotide away, making a read error possible. The rearrangement links TRBV21-1 to TRBJ2-1; the table's TRBD2 call for D was not verified on the DNA. TRBV21-1 represents a pseudogene. CDR3 size: 15 residues. The CDR3: CAATGGAGPYNKQFF. The DNA for the CDR3 is TGTGCCGCCACCGGCGGAGCGGGACCCTACAATAAGCAGTTCTTC.

The CDR3 DNA sequence: TGTGCCAGTAGTATAGCCGGGACTCACTACGAGCAGTACTTC. As protein: CASSIAGTHYEQYF. This chain uses TRBV19 with TRBJ2-7; a weak D match, TRBD2 (6 bases). Per germline, CDR1 LNHDA and CDR2 SQIVND (reference sequence). The CDR3 loop spans 14 amino acids. Trimming took 1 base from V and 3 from J, leaving 10 bases between them.

The chain uses TRBV28 and TRBJ2-4; maybe TRBD2 (5 bases). Trimming removed 7 bases at V and 1 base at J, with 17 bases between. Germline V gene sequence: CDR1 MDHEN, CDR2 SYDVKM. This CDR3 has 16 amino acids. In nucleotides, the CDR3 is TGTGCCAGCACCTCACAGAGGACTCCTGCCAAAAACATTCAGTACTTC. It is translated as CASTSQRTPAKNIQYF. Complete variable domain (other parts from reference TRBV28 and TRBJ2-4): DVKVTQSSRYLVKRTGEKVFLECVQDMDHENMFWYRQDPGLGLRLIYFSYDVKMKEKGDIPEGYSVSREKKERFSLILESASTNQTSMYLCASTSQRTPAKNIQYFGAGTRLSVL.

The V and J genes are TRBV6-1 and TRBJ2-1; 8 nucleotides line up with TRBD1. This CDR3 region has 15 residues. Trimming removed 6 bases from V and 7 bases from J; junction bases left unmatched: 11. The germline gives CDR1 MNHNS, CDR2 SASEGT. CDR3 coding DNA: TGTGCCAGCAGGATACCCGGGACAGGCGGGAATGAGCAGTTCTTC. Translated: CASRIPGTGGNEQFF.

The gene calls are TRBV9 and TRBJ2-1; 9 bases fit TRBD2. Germline CDR1 reads SGDLS; CDR2 reads YYNGEE. The CDR3 is 16 residues long. The J segment lost 8 bases and the V segment lost 2 bases, leaving 11 bases of the junction unmatched. CDR3: CASSVGLAAERHEQFF. The CDR3 DNA is TGTGCCAGCAGCGTGGGACTAGCAGCGGAGAGGCATGAGCAGTTCTTC.

The V gene is TRBV7-9, the J gene TRBJ2-1; D is undetermined. This CDR3 has 11 residues. The V gene lost 7 bases and the J gene lost 4 bases, with 5 bases spanning the gap. Germline CDR1 reads SEHNR; CDR2 reads FQNEAQ (reference sequence). The CDR3, as DNA: TGTGCCAGCAAGAGGTACAATGAGCAGTTCTTC. Its protein is CASKRYNEQFF.

This clone was detected a few times. The chain uses TRBV19 and TRBJ2-7, with TRBD1 as a possible D gene (5 bases). There are 15 residues in the CDR3. V was clipped by 3 bases and J by 1 base, with 13 bases between them. The germline CDR1 and CDR2 sequences are LNHDA and SQIVND (reference sequence). CDR3: CASSMMAGQSYEQYF. The CDR3 DNA is TGTGCCAGTAGTATGATGGCAGGGCAATCCTACGAGCAGTACTTC.

For this clone: The likely explanation is a read error, given a far larger clone one base away. Other DNA sequences in the sample encode the same CDR3. The chain joins TRBV28 to TRBJ2-7; D tentatively fits TRBD1 or TRBD2 (5 bases each). The CDR3 covers 16 residues. The V gene lost 5 bases and the J gene lost 0 bases, with 17 bases spanning the gap. Germline lookup yields CDR1 MDHEN and CDR2 SYDVKM. CDR3 bases: TGTGCCAGCAGTCTCCTACGAGCAGGGAGCTCCTACGAGCAGTACTTC. Translation: CASSLLRAGSSYEQYF.

The chain carries TRBV6-9 and TRBJ2-2, with a weak D call TRBD2 (5 bases). The CDR3 consists of 15 residues. Germline values: CDR1 MNHGY, CDR2 SVAAGI. Trimming removed 6 bases at V and 3 bases at J, with 14 bases between. The CDR3 bases are TGTGCCAGCAGGGTGGCGAGGGATCACACCGGGGAGCTGTTTTTT. Translated: CASRVARDHTGELFF.

V and J are TRBV27 and TRBJ2-1, with D perhaps assigned TRBD1 or TRBD2 (5 bases each). This CDR3 has 15 residues. Looked up from germline, CDR1 is MNHEY and CDR2 is SMNVEV (reference sequence). V shed 5 bases and J shed 3 bases, with 14 bases lying between them. CDR3 coding DNA: TGTGCCAGCAGTCCGGAACCGAGGGGCTACAATGAGCAGTTCTTC. This codes for CASSPEPRGYNEQFF.

V gene TRBV19 combines with J gene TRBJ2-2; D perhaps matches TRBD1 (6 bases). V was clipped by 10 bases and J by 6 bases, with 21 bases between them. The CDR3 totals 15 residues. CDR1 and CDR2 from the germline V gene are LNHDA and SQIVND (reference sequence). CDR3 sequence (DNA): TGTGCCACCTCTCAGATCCAGGGGCTTCCCGGGGAGCTGTTTTTT. This translates into CATSQIQGLPGELFF.

On this clone: Different DNA sequences within this sample yield the same CDR3. V gene TRBV27 combines with J gene TRBJ2-5; D call uncertain. V was shortened by 2 bases and J by 5 bases, with 6 bases between the two germline ends. The CDR3 loop spans 12 amino acids. Germline assignment: CDR1 MNHEY and CDR2 SMNVEV (reference sequence). DNA of the CDR3: TGTGCCAGCAGTTTACTTGGGGAGACCCAGTACTTC. It yields the protein CASSLLGETQYF.

By sample fraction, this clone is medium-sized. The genes are TRBV5-6 and TRBJ2-7, with D maybe TRBD1 (6 bases). V was cut by 3 bases and J by 5 bases, with 18 bases left in between. The CDR3 spans 15 residues. The germline gives CDR1 SGHDT, CDR2 YYEEEE. CDR3 nucleotide sequence: TGTGCCAGCAGCTGGGCCTACAGGGAATCAGACGAGCAGTACTTC. Its translation is CASSWAYRESDEQYF.

This chain connects TRBV11-3 to TRBJ2-2; 8 bases match TRBD2. The CDR3 has 15 residues. The trim removed 4 bases at V and 5 bases at J, leaving 6 bases unmatched. Germline CDR1 and CDR2: SGHNT and YENEEA. CDR3 loop: CASSSGTRITGELFF. CDR3 coding DNA: TGTGCCAGCAGCTCCGGGACTAGGATTACCGGGGAGCTGTTTTTT.

This clone has only one observation. This chain joins TRBV7-9 and TRBJ1-1; D possibly corresponds to TRBD1 (6 bases). The CDR3 totals 14 residues. The V end lost 5 bases, the J end lost 1 base, and 11 bases lay between the germline ends. Germline CDR1 is SEHNR and CDR2 is FQNEAQ (reference sequence). The CDR3 loop is CASSPGTSNTEAFF. The CDR3, as DNA: TGTGCCAGCAGCCCAGGGACATCGAACACTGAAGCTTTCTTT. The full variable domain, rest sourced from reference TRBV7-9 and TRBJ1-1, is DTGVSQNPRHKITKRGQNVTFRCDPISEHNRLYWYRQTLGQGPEFLTYFQNEAQLEKSRLLSDRFSAERPKGSFSTLEIQRTEQGDSAMYLCASSPGTSNTEAFFGQGTRLTVV.

The V gene is TRBV6-6, the J gene TRBJ1-5; D unclear. Germline V gene data show CDR1 as MNHNY and CDR2 as SVGAGI (reference sequence). With 1 base removed from V and 5 bases from J, the gap between germline ends came to 9 bases. The CDR3 runs to 14 residues. The CDR3 region is CASSYFAVYQPQHF. As DNA, the CDR3 is TGTGCCAGCAGTTACTTCGCAGTCTATCAGCCCCAGCATTTT.